This T cell receptor (beta chain) was recovered during a study of T cell responses to AZD1222 COVID-19 vaccine. Study observations and caveats: Clonal diversity was possibly underestimated, and white British individuals and females predominated among donors.

Worth noting for this clone: Its cognate antigen is unknown.

Clones were read by immunoSEQ multiplex PCR, and TCRdb kept only the in-frame ones, dropping some. This table holds under 200,000 clones, 90% found once. The clonotype comes from an adult in good health. The sample in question was peripheral blood, obtained on day 0 of AZD1222 vaccination.

DNA of the CDR3: TGTGCCAGCAGCTTTGGAGCGAACACTGAAGCTTTCTTT. Its translation: CASSFGANTEAFF. The chain carries TRBV7-2 and TRBJ1-1; no firm D call. Trimming took 3 bases from V and 1 from J, leaving 6 bases between them. CDR3 length: 13 residues. Germline V gene data show CDR1 as SGHTA and CDR2 as FQGNSA.